Below, one T cell receptor (beta chain) is given with its context. Antigen: not known. PCR amplification relied on 60 Vbeta primers (plus 13 Jbeta primers). Here immunoSEQ multiplex PCR was the method, and the copy in TCRdb shows in-frame clones only, minus some. The sample includes about 160,000 clones, roughly 85% seen only once; the top ten take around 0.93%. Germline CDR1 is SNHLY and CDR2 is FYNNEI. The V and J ends lost 8 bases and 6 bases respectively, with 12 bases between them. This CDR3 region has 12 residues. The data stem from a study of cytomegalovirus exposure and HLA in healthy donors. Regarding the study as a whole: Some segments of the V type, notably TRBV6-2 and TRBV6-3, were excluded as indistinguishable. An assumption of roughly uniform sequencing depth across donors underlay the presence/absence analyses. The study carried out a later analysis of TCR beta sequences. It associated approximately 15,000 of them with specific HLA alleles at a false discovery rate of 0.05.

The V and J genes are TRBV2 and TRBJ2-3, with D unresolved. The clonotype comes from a woman aged 30 to 39 in good health and CMV-seronegative. The sample comprised PBMCs. CDR3: CASLKKADTQYF. The DNA for the CDR3 is TGTGCCAGCCTCAAGAAAGCCGATACGCAGTATTTT.